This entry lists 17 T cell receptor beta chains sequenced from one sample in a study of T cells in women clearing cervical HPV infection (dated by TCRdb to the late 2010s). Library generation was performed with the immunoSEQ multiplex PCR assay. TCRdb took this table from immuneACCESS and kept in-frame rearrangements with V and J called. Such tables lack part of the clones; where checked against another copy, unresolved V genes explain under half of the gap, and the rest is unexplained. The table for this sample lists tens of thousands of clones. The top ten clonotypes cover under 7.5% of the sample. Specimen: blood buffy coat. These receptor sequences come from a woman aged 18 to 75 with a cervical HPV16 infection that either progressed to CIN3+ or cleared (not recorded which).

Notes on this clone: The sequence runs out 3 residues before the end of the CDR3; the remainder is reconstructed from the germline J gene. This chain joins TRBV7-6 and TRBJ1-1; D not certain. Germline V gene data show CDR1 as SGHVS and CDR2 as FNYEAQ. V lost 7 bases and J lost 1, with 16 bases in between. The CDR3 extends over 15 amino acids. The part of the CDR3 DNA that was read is TGTGCCAGCACCCCCTATAACGTAGCGAACACTGAA. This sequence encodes CASTPYNVANTE. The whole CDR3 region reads CASTPYNVANTEAFF.

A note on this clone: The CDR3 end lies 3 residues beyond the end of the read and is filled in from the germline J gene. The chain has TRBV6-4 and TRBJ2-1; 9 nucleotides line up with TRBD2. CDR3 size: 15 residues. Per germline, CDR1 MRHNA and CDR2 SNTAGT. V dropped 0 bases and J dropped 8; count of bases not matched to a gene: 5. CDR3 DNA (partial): TGTGCCAGCAGTGACTCGAGCGGGGGGAGCGATGAG. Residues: CASSDSSGGSDE. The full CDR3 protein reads CASSDSSGGSDEQFF.

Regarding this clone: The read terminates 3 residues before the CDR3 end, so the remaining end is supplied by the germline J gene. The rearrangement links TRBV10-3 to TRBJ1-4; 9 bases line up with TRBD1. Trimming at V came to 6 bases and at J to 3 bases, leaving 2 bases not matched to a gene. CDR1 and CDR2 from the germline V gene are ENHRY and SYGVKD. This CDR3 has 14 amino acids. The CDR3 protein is CAIRQGAANEKLFF. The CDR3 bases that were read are TGTGCCATCAGACAGGGGGCAGCTAATGAAAAA.

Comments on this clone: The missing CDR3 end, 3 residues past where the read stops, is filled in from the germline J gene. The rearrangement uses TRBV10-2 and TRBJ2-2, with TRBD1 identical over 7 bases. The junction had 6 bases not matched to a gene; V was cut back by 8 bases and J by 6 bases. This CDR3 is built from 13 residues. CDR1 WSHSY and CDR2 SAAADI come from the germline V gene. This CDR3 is CASADRDAGELFF. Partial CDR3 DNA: TGCGCCAGCGCCGACAGGGACGCCGGGGAG.

CDR3 amino acids: CATGTWQETQYF. CDR3 DNA (partial): TGTGCCACTGGGACTTGGCAAGAGACC. V gene TRBV2 combines with J gene TRBJ2-5; D is perhaps TRBD2 (6 bases). From the germline J gene comes the end of the CDR3, since the read stops 3 residues before it. Trimming took off 10 bases at V and 2 bases at J, with 11 bases between the two ends. The CDR3 runs 12 residues. Germline loops: CDR1 SNHLY, CDR2 FYNNEI.

CDR3 protein: CSARGRTAPMNTEAFF. Partial CDR3 DNA: TGCAGTGCTAGAGGGCGGACAGCGCCGATGAACACTGAA. The chain joins TRBV20-1 to TRBJ1-1, with a possible D match to TRBD1 (6 bases). The read terminates 3 residues ahead of where the CDR3 ends, so the germline J gene completes it. Germline V gene sequence: CDR1 DFQATT, CDR2 SNEGSKA (reference sequence). The CDR3 consists of 16 residues. Trimming pared 1 base from V and 0 bases from J, leaving 15 bases between.

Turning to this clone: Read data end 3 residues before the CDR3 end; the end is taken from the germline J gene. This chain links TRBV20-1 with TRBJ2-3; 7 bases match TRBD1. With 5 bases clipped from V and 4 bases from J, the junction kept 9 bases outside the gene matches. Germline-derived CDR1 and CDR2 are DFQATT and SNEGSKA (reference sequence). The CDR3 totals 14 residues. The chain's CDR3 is CSALPTGIPDTQYF. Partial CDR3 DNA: TGCAGTGCTCTCCCGACAGGGATCCCAGATACG.

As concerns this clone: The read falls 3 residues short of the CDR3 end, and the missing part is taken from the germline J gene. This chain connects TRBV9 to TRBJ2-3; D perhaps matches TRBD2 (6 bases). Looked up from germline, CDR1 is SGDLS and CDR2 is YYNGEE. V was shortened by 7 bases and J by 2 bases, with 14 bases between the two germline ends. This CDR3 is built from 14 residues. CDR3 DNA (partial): TGTGCCAGCCAAGGTAGCGGATCCACAGATACG. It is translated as CASQGSGSTDT. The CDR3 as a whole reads CASQGSGSTDTQYF.

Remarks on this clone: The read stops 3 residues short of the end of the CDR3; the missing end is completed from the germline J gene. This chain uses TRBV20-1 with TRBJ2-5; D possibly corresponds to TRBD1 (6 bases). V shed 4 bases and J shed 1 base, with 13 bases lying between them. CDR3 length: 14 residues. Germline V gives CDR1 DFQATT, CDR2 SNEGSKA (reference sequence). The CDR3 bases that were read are TGCAGTGCTAAGAAGGGGGAGTCCCAAGAGACC. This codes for CSAKKGESQET. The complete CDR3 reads CSAKKGESQETQYF.

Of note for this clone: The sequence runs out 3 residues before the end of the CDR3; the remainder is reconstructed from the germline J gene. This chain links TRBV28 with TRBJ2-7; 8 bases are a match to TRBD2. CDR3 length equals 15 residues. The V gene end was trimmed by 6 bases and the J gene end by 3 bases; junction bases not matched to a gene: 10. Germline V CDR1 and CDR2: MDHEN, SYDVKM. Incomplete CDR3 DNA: TGTGCCAGCAGCTCCCACGGGGGGGGCCTCTACGAG. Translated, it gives CASSSHGGGLYE. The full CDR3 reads CASSSHGGGLYEQYF.

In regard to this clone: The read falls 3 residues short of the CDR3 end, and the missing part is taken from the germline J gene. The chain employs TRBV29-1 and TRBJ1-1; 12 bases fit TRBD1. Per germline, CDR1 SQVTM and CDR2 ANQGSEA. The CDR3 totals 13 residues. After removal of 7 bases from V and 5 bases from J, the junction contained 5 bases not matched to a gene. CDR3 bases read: TGCAGCGCGGGACAGGGGGCGGGAACTGAA. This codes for CSAGQGAGTE. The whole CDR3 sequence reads CSAGQGAGTEAFF.

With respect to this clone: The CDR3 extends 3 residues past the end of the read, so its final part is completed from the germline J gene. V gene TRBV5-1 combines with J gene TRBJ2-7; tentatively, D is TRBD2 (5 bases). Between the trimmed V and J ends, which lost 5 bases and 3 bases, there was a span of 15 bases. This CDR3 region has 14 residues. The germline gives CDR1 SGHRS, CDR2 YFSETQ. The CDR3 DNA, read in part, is TGCGCCAGCAGTACCCCTGACGCGGGCTACGAG. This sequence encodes CASSTPDAGYE. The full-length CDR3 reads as CASSTPDAGYEQYF.

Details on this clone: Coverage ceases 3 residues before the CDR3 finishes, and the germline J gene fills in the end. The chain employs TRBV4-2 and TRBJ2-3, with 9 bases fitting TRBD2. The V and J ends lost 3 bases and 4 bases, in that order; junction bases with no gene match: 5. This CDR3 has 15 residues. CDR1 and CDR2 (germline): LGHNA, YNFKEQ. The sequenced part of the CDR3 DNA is TGTGCCAGCAGCCATGGCGGGGGGGCCGCAGATACG. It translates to CASSHGGGAADT. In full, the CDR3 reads CASSHGGGAADTQYF.

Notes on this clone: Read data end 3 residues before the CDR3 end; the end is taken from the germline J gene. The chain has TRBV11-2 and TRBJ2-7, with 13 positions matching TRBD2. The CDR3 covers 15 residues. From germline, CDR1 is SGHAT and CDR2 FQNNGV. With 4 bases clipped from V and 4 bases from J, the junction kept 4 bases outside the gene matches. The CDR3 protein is CASSWGTSGVYEQYF. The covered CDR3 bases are TGTGCCAGCAGCTGGGGGACTAGCGGGGTTTACGAG.

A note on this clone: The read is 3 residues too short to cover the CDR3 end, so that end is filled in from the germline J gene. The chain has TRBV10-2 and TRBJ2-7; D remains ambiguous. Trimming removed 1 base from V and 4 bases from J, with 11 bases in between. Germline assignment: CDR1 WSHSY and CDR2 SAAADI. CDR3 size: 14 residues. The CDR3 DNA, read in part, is TGCGCCAGCAGTGAGTTTGACACCGGATACGAG. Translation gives CASSEFDTGYE. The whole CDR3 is CASSEFDTGYEQYF.

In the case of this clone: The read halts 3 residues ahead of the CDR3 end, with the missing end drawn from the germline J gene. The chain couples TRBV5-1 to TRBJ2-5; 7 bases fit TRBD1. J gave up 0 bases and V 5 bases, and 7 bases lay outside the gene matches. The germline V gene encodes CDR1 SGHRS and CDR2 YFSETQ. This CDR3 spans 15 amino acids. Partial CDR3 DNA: TGCGCCAGCAGTCGGCGTACAGGGGACCAAGAGACC. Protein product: CASSRRTGDQET. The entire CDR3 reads CASSRRTGDQETQYF.

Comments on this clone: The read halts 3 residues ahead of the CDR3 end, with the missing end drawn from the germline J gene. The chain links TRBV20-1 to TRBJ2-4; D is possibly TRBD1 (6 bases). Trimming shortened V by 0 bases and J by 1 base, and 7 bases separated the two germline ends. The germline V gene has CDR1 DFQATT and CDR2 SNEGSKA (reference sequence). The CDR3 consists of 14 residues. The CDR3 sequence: CSARDDRAKNIQYF. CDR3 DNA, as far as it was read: TGCAGTGCTAGAGATGACAGGGCCAAAAACATT.